Each of the 21 T cell receptor beta chains below was sequenced from the same sample in a study of identical twins. MiXCR was run by TCRdb on the 5' RACE reads, yielding one entry per CDR3 protein. The sample has about 570,000 distinct CDR3 sequences, around a tenth seen once. This sample was shared with a second study, whose subject was yellow fever vaccine responses in identical twins.

Specimen: PBMCs. These receptors all stem from a woman under 30 in good health.

This clonotype was seen a handful of times. The chain recombines TRBV7-2 with TRBJ2-2; 7 positions match TRBD2. The junction had 8 bases not matched to a gene; V was cut back by 2 bases and J by 5 bases. This CDR3 region has 16 residues. Germline-derived CDR1 and CDR2 are SGHTA and FQGNSA. The CDR3 reads CASSLMWEAGTGELFF. The CDR3 nucleotides are TGTGCCAGCAGCTTAATGTGGGAAGCGGGAACCGGGGAGCTGTTTTTT.

This clonotype was counted a few times. The chain joins TRBV20-1 to TRBJ1-4; tentatively, D is TRBD1 (5 bases). Trimming pared 5 bases from V and 7 bases from J, leaving 11 bases between. Looked up from germline, CDR1 is DFQATT and CDR2 is SNEGSKA (reference sequence). This CDR3 is 12 amino acids long. DNA for the CDR3: TGCAGTGCTGCGGGGACCGGTGAAAAACTGTTTTTT. Translated: CSAAGTGEKLFF.

This clonotype was seen at least ten times. The chain recombines TRBV12-3 or TRBV12-4 with TRBJ1-1, with D perhaps matching TRBD1 (6 bases). CDR3 length equals 12 residues. With 7 bases removed from V and 8 bases from J, the gap between germline ends came to 14 bases. CDR3 sequence (DNA): TGTGCCAGCACCTCGGGGGCTCTAGAAGCTTTCTTT. This sequence encodes CASTSGALEAFF.

This clonotype was seen a few times. Relative to the germline gene, one junction end is altered; a read error may explain this. The chain links TRBV4-1 to TRBJ2-7, with 9 nucleotides matching TRBD1. Germline V gene lookup returns CDR1 MGHRA and CDR2 YSYEKL. The length of the CDR3 is 14 residues. CDR3 region: CASTLQHPGQGLIF. Here the CDR3 DNA reads TGCGCCAGCACCCTACAACACCCGGGACAGGGTCTAATCTTC.

The rearrangement uses TRBV15 and TRBJ2-3; D is ambiguous. The CDR3 consists of 14 residues. Germline V lookup: CDR1 LNHNV, CDR2 YYDKDF (reference sequence). V was pared by 5 bases and J by 2 bases, with 11 bases between. The DNA for the CDR3 is TGTGCCACCAGCCGACACAAGCTCACAGATACGCAGTATTTT. This sequence encodes CATSRHKLTDTQYF.

This clonotype was observed at least ten times. The chain carries TRBV11-2 and TRBJ2-7; a possible D gene is TRBD2 (6 bases). Deletions cut 0 bases from V and 7 bases from J, with 7 bases between. The germline V gene has CDR1 SGHAT and CDR2 FQNNGV. The CDR3 sequence is 12 residues long. Here the CDR3 reads CASSLEGREQYF. DNA for the CDR3: TGTGCCAGCAGCTTAGAAGGGAGGGAGCAGTACTTC.

V gene TRBV3-1 combines with J gene TRBJ2-2; D might be TRBD1 (6 bases). The length of the CDR3 is 14 residues. CDR1 is LGHDT and CDR2 is YNNKEL in the germline V gene (reference sequence). Trimming pared 8 bases from V and 4 bases from J, leaving 14 bases between. CDR3 DNA: TGTGCCAGCCGCTCCGGGACACTCACCGGGGAGCTGTTTTTT. It encodes CASRSGTLTGELFF.

Only a few counts were recorded for this clonotype. The V gene is TRBV7-2, the J gene TRBJ2-3; 13 nucleotides agree with TRBD2. Germline CDR1 and CDR2: SGHTA and FQGNSA. Trimming at V came to 5 bases and at J to 4 bases, leaving 6 bases not matched to a gene. The CDR3 is made up of 16 amino acids. CDR3 in amino acids: CASSGEGLAGADTQYF. CDR3 sequence (DNA): TGTGCCAGCAGCGGCGAAGGACTAGCGGGGGCAGATACGCAGTATTTT.

This clonotype occurred a few times. As DNA, the CDR3 is TGTGCCAGCGGTTCTCTGGGCACTGAAGCTTTCTTT. Encoded protein: CASGSLGTEAFF. The rearrangement uses TRBV28 and TRBJ1-1; D is undetermined. The CDR3 has 12 residues. Germline lookup yields CDR1 MDHEN and CDR2 SYDVKM. V was pared by 8 bases and J by 4 bases, with 11 bases between.

The chain has TRBV7-2 and TRBJ2-1; D uncertain. Per germline, CDR1 SGHTA and CDR2 FQGNSA. The ends were cut back, 5 bases at V and 7 bases at J, with 9 bases in the middle. This CDR3 has 12 residues. The CDR3 nucleotides read TGTGCCAGCAGCCCATCAGTTAATGAGCAGTTCTTC. It is translated as CASSPSVNEQFF. The whole variable domain, filled in from reference TRBV7-2 and TRBJ2-1, reads GAGVSQSPSNKVTEKGKDVELRCDPISGHTALYWYRQSLGQGLEFLIYFQGNSAPDKSGLPSDRFSAERTGGSVSTLTIQRTQQEDSAVYLCASSPSVNEQFFGPGTRLTVL.

This clonotype was seen only a few times. The chain uses TRBV4-2 and TRBJ1-4; D is uncertain. The CDR3 is 14 residues long. Germline CDR1 LGHNA, CDR2 YNFKEQ. V gave up 0 bases and J gave up 7 bases, with 9 bases separating them. DNA for the CDR3: TGTGCCAGCAGCCAAGATCGGCAAAGTGAAAAACTGTTTTTT. Amino acid sequence: CASSQDRQSEKLFF.

This clonotype came up many times. The gene calls are TRBV12-3 or TRBV12-4 and TRBJ2-1; possibly TRBD2 for D (6 bases). This CDR3 spans 20 amino acids. Trimming took 0 bases from V and 3 from J, leaving 24 bases between them. DNA of the CDR3: TGTGCCAGCAGTTTAGCTTCGAGGGGTAGCGGACGAGGTAGCTACAATGAGCAGTTCTTC. Translation gives CASSLASRGSGRGSYNEQFF.

The chain recombines TRBV5-1 with TRBJ2-1; 8 bases match TRBD2. V lost 3 bases, J lost 6 bases, and 5 bases stayed unmatched. This CDR3 contains 14 residues. CDR1 and CDR2 (germline): SGHRS, YFSETQ. CDR3 sequence: CASSSGGWGNEQFF. CDR3 bases: TGCGCCAGCAGCTCGGGGGGGTGGGGCAATGAGCAGTTCTTC.

The chain links TRBV24-1 to TRBJ2-5; the D is unclear. The CDR3 spans 14 residues. Trimming left V 4 bases short and J 5 bases short, with 13 bases between. Germline-derived CDR1 and CDR2 are KGHDR and SFDVKD. DNA of the CDR3: TGTGCCACCAGTGACATGACTGAAGTCGAGACCCAGTACTTC. This gives the protein CATSDMTEVETQYF.

There are a few counts of this clonotype. The chain links TRBV12-3 or TRBV12-4 to TRBJ1-4; D call uncertain. V gave up 10 bases and J gave up 0 bases, with 12 bases separating them. This CDR3 has 14 amino acids. CDR3 DNA: TGTGCCACGGCGGACGGATCAACTAATGAAAAACTGTTTTTT. Its protein product is CATADGSTNEKLFF.

This clonotype was observed a handful of times. This chain links TRBV7-9 with TRBJ2-5; tentatively, D is TRBD1 or TRBD2 (5 bases each). V lost 1 base, J lost 5 bases, and 20 bases lay in between. The CDR3 is made up of 17 amino acids. The germline CDR1 and CDR2 sequences are SEHNR and FQNEAQ (reference sequence). CDR3 in amino acids: CASSLVGAQGFLETQYF. The CDR3 coding sequence is TGTGCCAGCAGCTTAGTGGGAGCCCAGGGTTTCCTCGAGACCCAGTACTTC.

This clonotype was observed a handful of times. The chain recombines TRBV27 with TRBJ2-7; the match to TRBD2 covers 8 bases. The CDR3 runs to 16 residues. Germline CDR1 and CDR2: MNHEY and SMNVEV (reference sequence). V shed 0 bases, J shed 1 base, and the junction held 5 bases outside the gene matches. DNA for the CDR3: TGTGCCAGCAGTTTATCGCAGCGGGAGAGGTCCTACGAGCAGTACTTC. Protein product: CASSLSQRERSYEQYF.

The chain carries TRBV7-8 and TRBJ2-7; the D is unclear. Between the trimmed V and J ends, which lost 2 bases and 1 base, there was a span of 12 bases. Per germline, CDR1 SGHVS and CDR2 FQNEAQ. This CDR3 spans 15 amino acids. The CDR3, as DNA: TGTGCCAGCAGCTTATCCTTCCGTACGTCCTACGAGCAGTACTTC. Amino acid sequence: CASSLSFRTSYEQYF.

The V call is TRBV6-5, the J call TRBJ2-3; 12 bases fit TRBD1. From germline, CDR1 is MNHEY and CDR2 SVGAGI. The CDR3 is made up of 19 amino acids. Trimming removed 0 bases from V and 4 bases from J; junction bases left unmatched: 11. The CDR3 DNA is TGTGCCAGCAGTTACTCAGGGACAGGGGGCCCTCCCGGTGCAGATACGCAGTATTTT. Amino acids: CASSYSGTGGPPGADTQYF.

The CDR3 protein is CASKVQGTETQYF. CDR3 DNA: TGTGCCAGCAAAGTCCAAGGGACGGAGACCCAGTACTTC. V usage is TRBV6-5 and J usage is TRBJ2-5, with D possibly being TRBD1 or TRBD2 (5 bases each). The V end lost 7 bases, the J end lost 5 bases, and 14 bases lay between the germline ends. This CDR3 comprises 13 residues. Germline V gene data show CDR1 as MNHEY and CDR2 as SVGAGI.

The genes are TRBV12-3 or TRBV12-4 and TRBJ1-4, with unresolved D. The CDR3 sequence is 15 residues long. With 7 bases removed from V and 0 bases from J, the gap between germline ends came to 12 bases. The CDR3 bases are TGTGCCAGCAACCCCGGTGAGACAACTAATGAAAAACTGTTTTTT. Protein sequence: CASNPGETTNEKLFF.